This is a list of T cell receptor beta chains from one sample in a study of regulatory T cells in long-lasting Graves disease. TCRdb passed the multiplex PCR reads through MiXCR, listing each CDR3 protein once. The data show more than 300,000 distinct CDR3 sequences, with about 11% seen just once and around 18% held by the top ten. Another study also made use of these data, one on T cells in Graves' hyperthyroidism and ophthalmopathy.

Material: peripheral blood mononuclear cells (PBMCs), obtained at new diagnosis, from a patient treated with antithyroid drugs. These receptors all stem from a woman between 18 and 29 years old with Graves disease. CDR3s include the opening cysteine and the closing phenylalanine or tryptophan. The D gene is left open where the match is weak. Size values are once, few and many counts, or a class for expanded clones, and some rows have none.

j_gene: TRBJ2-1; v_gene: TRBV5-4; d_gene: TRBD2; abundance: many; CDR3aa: CASSTAAGGSYNEQFF; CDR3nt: TGTGCCAGCAGCACAGCCGCGGGAGGGTCATACAATGAGCAGTTCTTC
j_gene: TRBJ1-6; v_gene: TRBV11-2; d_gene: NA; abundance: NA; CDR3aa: CASSLGRGTDSPLHF; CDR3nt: TGTGCCAGCAGCTTAGGCCGGGGAACGGATTCACCCCTCCACTTT
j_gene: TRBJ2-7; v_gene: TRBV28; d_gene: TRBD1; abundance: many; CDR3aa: CASTDRESDEQYF; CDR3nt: TGTGCCAGCACCGACAGGGAAAGCGACGAGCAGTACTTC
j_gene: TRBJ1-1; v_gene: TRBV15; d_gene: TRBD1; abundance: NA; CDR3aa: CATSSTRTGGWGNTEAFF; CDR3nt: TGTGCCACCAGCAGCACCCGGACAGGGGGCTGGGGGAACACTGAAGCTTTCTTT
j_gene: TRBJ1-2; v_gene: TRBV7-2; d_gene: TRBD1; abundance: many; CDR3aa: CASSAYGTGKAGYTF; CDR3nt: TGTGCCAGCAGCGCGTACGGGACAGGGAAGGCTGGCTACACCTTC
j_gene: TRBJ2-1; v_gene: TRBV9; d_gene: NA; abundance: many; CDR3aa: CASSRRGVYNEQFF; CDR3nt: TGTGCCAGCTCACGGAGGGGAGTTTACAATGAGCAGTTCTTC
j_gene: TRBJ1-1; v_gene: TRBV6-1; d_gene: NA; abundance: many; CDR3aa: CASSRQGGSIVSFTEAFF; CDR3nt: TGTGCCAGCAGTCGGCAGGGCGGGTCGATAGTGTCGTTCACTGAAGCTTTCTTT
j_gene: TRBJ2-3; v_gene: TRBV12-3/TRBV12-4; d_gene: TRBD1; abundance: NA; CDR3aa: CASSRLGTEGADTQYF; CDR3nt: TGTGCCAGCAGTCGCCTCGGGACAGAAGGGGCAGATACGCAGTATTTT
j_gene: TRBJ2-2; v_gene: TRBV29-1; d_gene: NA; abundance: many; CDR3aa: CSVDGAGELFF; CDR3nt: TGCAGCGTTGACGGGGCCGGGGAGCTGTTTTTT
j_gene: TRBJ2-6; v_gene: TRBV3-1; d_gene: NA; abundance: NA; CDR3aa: CASSRRVVKAGANVLTF; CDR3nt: TGTGCCAGCAGCCGCCGTGTGGTAAAGGCTGGGGCCAACGTCCTGACTTTC
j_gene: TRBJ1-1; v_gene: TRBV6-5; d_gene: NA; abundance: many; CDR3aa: CASSWTGRMNTEAFF; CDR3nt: TGTGCCAGCAGTTGGACGGGGAGGATGAACACTGAAGCTTTCTTT
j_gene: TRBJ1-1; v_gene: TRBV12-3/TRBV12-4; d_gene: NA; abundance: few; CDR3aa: CASSPPGTLNTEAFF; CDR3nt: TGTGCCAGCAGTCCCCCTGGGACATTGAACACTGAAGCTTTCTTT
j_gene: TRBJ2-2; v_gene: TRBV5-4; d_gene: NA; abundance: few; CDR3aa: CASSLGLVYNTGELFF; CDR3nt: TGTGCCAGCAGCTTGGGACTAGTGTATAACACCGGGGAGCTGTTTTTT
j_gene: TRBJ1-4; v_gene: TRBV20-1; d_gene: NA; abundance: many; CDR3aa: CSARQTGRGEKLFF; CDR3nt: TGCAGTGCTAGACAGACTGGACGGGGGGAAAAACTGTTTTTT
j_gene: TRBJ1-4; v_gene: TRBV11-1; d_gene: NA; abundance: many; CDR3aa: CASSFGANNEKLFF; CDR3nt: TGTGCCAGCAGCTTCGGGGCGAACAATGAAAAACTGTTTTTT
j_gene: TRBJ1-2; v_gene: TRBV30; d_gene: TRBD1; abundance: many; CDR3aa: CAWRETGNGYGYTF; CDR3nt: TGTGCCTGGAGGGAGACAGGGAATGGGTATGGCTACACCTTC
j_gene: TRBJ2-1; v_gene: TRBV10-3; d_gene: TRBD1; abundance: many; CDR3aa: CAISAPTGVANEQFF; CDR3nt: TGTGCCATCAGCGCCCCGACAGGGGTTGCCAATGAGCAGTTCTTC
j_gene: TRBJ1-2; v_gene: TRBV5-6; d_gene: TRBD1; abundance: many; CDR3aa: CASSTWDRLNYGYTF; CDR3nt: TGTGCCAGCAGCACGTGGGACAGGCTTAACTATGGCTACACCTTC
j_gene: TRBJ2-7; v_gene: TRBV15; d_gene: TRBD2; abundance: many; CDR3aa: CASGGRRGYEQYF; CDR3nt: TGTGCCAGCGGGGGGCGGAGAGGATACGAGCAGTACTTC
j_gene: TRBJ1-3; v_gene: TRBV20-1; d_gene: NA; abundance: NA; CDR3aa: CSAKGRLHSGNTIYF; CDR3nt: TGCAGTGCTAAAGGACGGTTACACTCTGGAAACACCATATATTTT
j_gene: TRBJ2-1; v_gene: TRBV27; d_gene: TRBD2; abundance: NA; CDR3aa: CASIPTSGVYNEQFF; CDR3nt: TGTGCCAGCATCCCCACTAGCGGGGTTTACAATGAGCAGTTCTTC
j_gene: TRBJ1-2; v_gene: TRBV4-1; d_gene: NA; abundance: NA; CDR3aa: CASSQDQGLLNYGYTF; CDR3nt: TGCGCCAGCAGCCAAGATCAAGGACTCTTAAACTATGGCTACACCTTC
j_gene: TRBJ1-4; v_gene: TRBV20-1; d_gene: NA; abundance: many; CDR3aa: CSAIRVGEKLFF; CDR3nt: TGCAGTGCTATCAGGGTTGGGGAAAAACTGTTTTTT
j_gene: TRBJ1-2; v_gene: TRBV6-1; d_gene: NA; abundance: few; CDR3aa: CASTLVHHTDGYTF; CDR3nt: TGTGCCAGCACCCTAGTACATCATACGGATGGCTACACCTTC
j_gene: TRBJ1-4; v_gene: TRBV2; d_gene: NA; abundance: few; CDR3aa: CASSSVGPLNEKLFF; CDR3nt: TGTGCCAGCAGTTCCGTGGGACCGCTAAATGAAAAACTGTTTTTT
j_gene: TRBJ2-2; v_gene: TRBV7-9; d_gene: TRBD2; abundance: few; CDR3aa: CASSLVTSRLPSNTGELFF; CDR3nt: TGTGCCAGCAGCTTAGTGACTAGCCGTTTACCCTCGAACACCGGGGAGCTGTTTTTT
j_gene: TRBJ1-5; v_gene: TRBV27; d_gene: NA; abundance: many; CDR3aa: CASTLSAGLNQPQHF; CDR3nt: TGTGCCAGCACCCTTTCGGCGGGGCTAAATCAGCCCCAGCATTTT
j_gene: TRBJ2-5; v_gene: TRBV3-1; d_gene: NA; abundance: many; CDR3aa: CASSDTASRETQYF; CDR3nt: TGTGCCAGCAGCGACACGGCCAGTCGGGAGACCCAGTACTTC
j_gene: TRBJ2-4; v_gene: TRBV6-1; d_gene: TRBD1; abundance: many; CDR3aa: CASTGTESGIQYF; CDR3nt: TGTGCCAGTACAGGGACAGAGTCGGGCATTCAGTACTTC
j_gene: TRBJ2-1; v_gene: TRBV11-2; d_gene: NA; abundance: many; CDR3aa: CASAYNEQFF; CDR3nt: TGTGCCAGCGCCTACAATGAGCAGTTCTTC
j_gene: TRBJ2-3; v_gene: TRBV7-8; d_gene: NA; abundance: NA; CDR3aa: CASSFLSRVADTQYF; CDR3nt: TGTGCCAGCAGTTTCCTGAGCAGGGTCGCAGATACGCAGTATTTT
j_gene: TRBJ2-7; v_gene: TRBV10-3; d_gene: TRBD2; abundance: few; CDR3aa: CAIRETSGGTYEQYF; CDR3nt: TGTGCCATCAGAGAGACTAGCGGGGGCACGTACGAGCAGTACTTC
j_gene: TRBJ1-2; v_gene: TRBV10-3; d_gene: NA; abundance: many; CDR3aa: CAISGQFYGYTF; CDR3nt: TGTGCCATCAGTGGACAATTCTATGGCTACACCTTC
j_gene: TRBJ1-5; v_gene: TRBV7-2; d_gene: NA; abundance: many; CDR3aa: CASSSRDSNQPQHF; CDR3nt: TGTGCCAGCAGCTCGCGGGACAGCAATCAGCCCCAGCATTTT
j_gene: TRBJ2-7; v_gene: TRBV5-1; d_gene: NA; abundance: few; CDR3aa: CASRHARRTEGGYRDEQYF; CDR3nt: TGCGCCAGCAGGCACGCGCGTAGGACAGAGGGGGGATATCGGGACGAGCAGTACTTC
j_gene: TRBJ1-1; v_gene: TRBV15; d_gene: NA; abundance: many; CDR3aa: CATSRGSRGFGTEAFF; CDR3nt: TGTGCCACCAGCAGAGGATCTCGGGGTTTTGGCACTGAAGCTTTCTTT
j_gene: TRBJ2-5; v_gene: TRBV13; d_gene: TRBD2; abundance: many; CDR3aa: CASSPGLAGGPTLETQYF; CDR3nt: TGTGCCAGCAGCCCTGGACTAGCGGGAGGGCCGACGTTGGAGACCCAGTACTTC
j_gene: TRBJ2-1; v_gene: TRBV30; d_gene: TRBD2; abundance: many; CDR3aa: CAWTSGRSYNEQFF; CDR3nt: TGTGCCTGGACTAGCGGGAGGTCCTACAATGAGCAGTTCTTC
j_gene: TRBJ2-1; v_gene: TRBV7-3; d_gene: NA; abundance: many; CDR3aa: CASSSTLAEAPYNEQFF; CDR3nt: TGTGCCAGCAGCTCAACCTTAGCGGAGGCTCCTTACAATGAGCAGTTCTTC
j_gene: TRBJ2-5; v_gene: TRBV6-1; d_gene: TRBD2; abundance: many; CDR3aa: CASRNILAGGQETQYF; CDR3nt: TGTGCCAGCAGGAATATACTAGCGGGGGGCCAAGAGACCCAGTACTTC
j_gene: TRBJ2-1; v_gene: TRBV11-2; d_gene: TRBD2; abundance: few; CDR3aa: CASSQDGVLRLAALNEQFF; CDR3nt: TGCGCCAGCAGCCAAGATGGAGTCCTGAGACTAGCGGCCCTAAATGAGCAGTTCTTC
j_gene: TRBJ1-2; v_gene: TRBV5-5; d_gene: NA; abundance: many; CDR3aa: CASSLKAQTVNYGYTF; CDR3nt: TGTGCCAGCAGCTTGAAGGCCCAGACAGTTAACTATGGCTACACCTTC
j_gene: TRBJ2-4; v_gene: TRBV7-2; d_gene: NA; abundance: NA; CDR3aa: CASSLRNLGSKNIQYF; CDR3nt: TGTGCCAGCAGCTTAAGGAATCTAGGGTCCAAAAACATTCAGTACTTC
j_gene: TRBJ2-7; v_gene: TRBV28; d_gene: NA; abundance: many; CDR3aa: CASSLGVQGGPYEQYF; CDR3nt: TGTGCCAGCAGTTTAGGGGTTCAGGGGGGCCCCTACGAGCAGTACTTC